The 26 T cell receptor beta chains given below trace back to one sample, sequenced in a study of blood T cell repertoires in COVID-19. TCRdb's table, derived via immunoSEQ multiplex PCR, lists solely in-frame clones and lacks some. The sample yields some 250,000 clones, around 85% seen once. Sequencing used peripheral blood. The receptor source for this set is a woman over 75 with acute or convalescent COVID-19.

The chain is built from TRBV2 and TRBJ1-5; TRBD1 agrees at 8 bases. The CDR3 totals 16 residues. The trim removed 0 bases at V and 6 bases at J, leaving 7 bases unmatched. Looked up from germline, CDR1 is SNHLY and CDR2 is FYNNEI. The CDR3 bases are TGTGCCAGCAGTGAAGCGAGGACAGGGTGGGGTCAGCCCCAGCATTTT. Amino acids: CASSEARTGWGQPQHF. Combining the CDR3 with reference TRBV2 and TRBJ1-5 gives the whole variable domain EPEVTQTPSHQVTQMGQEVILRCVPISNHLYFYWYRQILGQKVEFLVSFYNNEISEKSEIFDDQFSVERPDGSNFTLKIRSTKLEDSAMYFCASSEARTGWGQPQHFGDGTRLSIL.

V usage is TRBV15 and J usage is TRBJ2-1; the match to TRBD2 covers 10 bases. CDR3 size: 16 residues. Germline V CDR1 and CDR2: LNHNV, YYDKDF (reference sequence). V was clipped by 5 bases and J by 8 bases; unmatched bases: 12. CDR3: CATSERLAGVRDEQFF. CDR3 DNA: TGTGCCACCAGCGAAAGACTAGCGGGTGTTAGAGATGAGCAGTTCTTC.

J is TRBJ2-5 and V is TRBV24-1; a possible D gene is TRBD2 (5 bases). The CDR3 contains 16 residues. CDR1 and CDR2 (germline): KGHDR, SFDVKD. The V gene lost 4 bases and the J gene lost 1 base, with 15 bases spanning the gap. The CDR3 DNA is TGTGCCACCAGTGACCCTGCGCGAGGGAGCCAAGAGACCCAGTACTTC. Its translation: CATSDPARGSQETQYF.

This clone was found many times. The V and J genes are TRBV2 and TRBJ2-1; unclear D gene. The CDR3 is made up of 11 amino acids. Germline V lookup: CDR1 SNHLY, CDR2 FYNNEI. V shed 6 bases and J shed 4 bases, with 4 bases lying between them. The CDR3 coding sequence is TGTGCCAGCAGGGAGTACAATGAGCAGTTCTTC. Protein: CASREYNEQFF.

This clone was observed once. J is TRBJ2-3 and V is TRBV28; 7 nucleotides agree with TRBD1. This CDR3 spans 13 amino acids. CDR1 is MDHEN, CDR2 SYDVKM, per germline. The V and J ends lost 8 bases and 3 bases, in that order; junction bases with no gene match: 5. The CDR3 spells CASYGTVTDTQYF. CDR3 nucleotides: TGTGCCAGCTATGGGACAGTGACAGATACGCAGTATTTT. Filled out from reference TRBV28 and TRBJ2-3, the complete variable domain reads DVKVTQSSRYLVKRTGEKVFLECVQDMDHENMFWYRQDPGLGLRLIYFSYDVKMKEKGDIPEGYSVSREKKERFSLILESASTNQTSMYLCASYGTVTDTQYFGPGTRLTVL.

The chain joins TRBV19 to TRBJ2-5; D perhaps matches TRBD1 (6 bases). The CDR3 contains 13 residues. The germline V and J ends were trimmed by 7 bases and 5 bases, with 14 bases remaining between them. The germline gives CDR1 LNHDA, CDR2 SQIVND (reference sequence). The CDR3 DNA is TGTGCCAGTATGGGCGGACAGTATGAGACCCAGTACTTC. This translates into CASMGGQYETQYF. Complete variable domain (other parts from reference TRBV19 and TRBJ2-5): DGGITQSPKYLFRKEGQNVTLSCEQNLNHDAMYWYRQDPGQGLRLIYYSQIVNDFQKGDIAEGYSVSREKKESFPLTVTSAQKNPTAFYLCASMGGQYETQYFGPGTRLLVL.

The V call is TRBV5-1, the J call TRBJ1-4, with 7 bases identical to TRBD1. The CDR3 sequence is 15 residues long. V shed 0 bases, J shed 4 bases, and the junction held 3 bases outside the gene matches. CDR1 and CDR2 from the germline V gene are SGHRS and YFSETQ. The CDR3 protein is CASSLDRGRNEKLFF. CDR3 sequence (DNA): TGCGCCAGCAGCTTGGACAGGGGCCGTAATGAAAAACTGTTTTTT.

As concerns this clone: Germline and junction disagree at one end, which may indicate a read error. The chain links TRBV7-3 to TRBJ1-5; D unresolved. This CDR3 has 22 amino acids. Germline V CDR1 and CDR2: SGHTA, FQGTGA. The CDR3 protein is CASSLTKASLARIGIRTEPQHF. CDR3 in DNA: TGTGCCAGCAGCCTAACAAAAGCGTCTCTGGCGAGGATTGGAATCAGAACGGAGCCCCAGCATTTT.

This clone is a singleton in its sample. V gene TRBV3-1 (or the pseudogene TRBV3-2) combines with J gene TRBJ2-7; the match to TRBD2 covers 10 bases. Germline assignment: CDR1 LGHDT and CDR2 YNNKEL (reference sequence). The CDR3 has 14 residues. The V gene end was trimmed by 6 bases and the J gene end by 4 bases; junction bases not matched to a gene: 6. Here the CDR3 DNA reads TGTGCCAGCAGTCCCACTAGCGGGGTATACGAGCAGTACTTC. Translation: CASSPTSGVYEQYF.

The chain is built from TRBV7-9 and TRBJ1-2; 7 bases match TRBD1. CDR1 is SEHNR, CDR2 FQNEAQ, per germline (reference sequence). There are 18 residues in the CDR3. The trim removed 6 bases at V and 1 base at J, leaving 17 bases unmatched. CDR3 sequence: CASRGTEGSPLNNYGYTF. The CDR3 DNA reads as TGTGCCAGCAGGGGGACAGAGGGGAGCCCACTTAATAACTATGGCTACACCTTC.

This chain connects TRBV12-5 to TRBJ1-5; a weak D match, TRBD1 (5 bases). Germline V gives CDR1 LGHNT, CDR2 FRNRAP. There are 14 residues in the CDR3. V was shortened by 1 base and J by 4 bases, with 8 bases between the two germline ends. For the CDR3, the DNA is TGTGCTAGTGGTTTGGGACAGCCTAATCAGCCCCAGCATTTT. This codes for CASGLGQPNQPQHF.

The chain links TRBV7-2 to TRBJ2-1; 7 bases agree with TRBD2. Looked up from germline, CDR1 is SGHTA and CDR2 is FQGNSA. The V and J ends lost 5 bases and 2 bases, in that order; junction bases with no gene match: 9. The CDR3 covers 16 residues. The CDR3 region is CASSTQGSGAYNEQFF. Here the CDR3 DNA reads TGTGCCAGCAGCACCCAAGGGAGCGGGGCCTACAATGAGCAGTTCTTC.

This chain uses TRBV14 with TRBJ1-6; possible D gene TRBD1, 6 bases. The germline V and J ends were trimmed by 7 bases and 10 bases, with 20 bases remaining between them. CDR3 length equals 15 residues. Germline V lookup: CDR1 SGHDN, CDR2 FVKESK. CDR3: CASTLGGVRGSPLHF. DNA for the CDR3: TGTGCCAGCACCCTAGGGGGGGTCCGTGGGTCACCCCTCCACTTT.

V usage is TRBV5-1 and J usage is TRBJ1-2; D is uncertain. This CDR3 has 14 amino acids. Germline loops: CDR1 SGHRS, CDR2 YFSETQ. V dropped 5 bases and J dropped 4 bases, with 15 bases sitting between them. The CDR3 region is CASREAAAAYGYTF. The CDR3 nucleotides read TGCGCCAGCAGGGAGGCGGCAGCGGCCTATGGCTACACCTTC.

This clone was recorded once. V and J are TRBV5-6 and TRBJ2-1, with TRBD2 as a possible D gene (5 bases). V lost 4 bases and J 0 bases, leaving 20 bases between the germline ends. From germline, CDR1 is SGHDT and CDR2 YYEEEE. The CDR3 spans 18 residues. CDR3 DNA: TGTGCCAGCAGCAGAATTGTTGCCGACTACCGCTCCTACAATGAGCAGTTCTTC. Translation: CASSRIVADYRSYNEQFF.

This chain links TRBV28 with TRBJ1-5; tentative D call: TRBD1 (5 bases). V lost 9 bases and J 1 base, leaving 10 bases between the germline ends. The CDR3 contains 13 residues. Germline assignment: CDR1 MDHEN and CDR2 SYDVKM. The CDR3 region has the DNA TGTGCCAGTAGGACACTAAGCAATCAGCCCCAGCATTTT. Its protein product is CASRTLSNQPQHF.

This clone was counted between two and nine times. The gene calls are TRBV2 and TRBJ1-6; 9 nucleotides match TRBD1. Per germline, CDR1 SNHLY and CDR2 FYNNEI. V lost 4 bases and J lost 8; bases outside the gene matches: 0. The CDR3 contains 13 residues. The CDR3 loop reads CASSGDRDSPLHF. CDR3 DNA: TGTGCCAGCAGTGGGGACAGGGATTCACCCCTCCACTTT. The variable domain in full, completed from reference TRBV2 and TRBJ1-6, reads EPEVTQTPSHQVTQMGQEVILRCVPISNHLYFYWYRQILGQKVEFLVSFYNNEISEKSEIFDDQFSVERPDGSNFTLKIRSTKLEDSAMYFCASSGDRDSPLHFGNGTRLTVT.

V usage is TRBV7-8 and J usage is TRBJ1-1, with D possibly being TRBD1 (5 bases). Germline loops: CDR1 SGHVS, CDR2 FQNEAQ. This CDR3 has 14 residues. Trimming stripped 2 bases from V and 2 bases from J, with 9 bases between. The CDR3 sequence is CASSLPGRNTEAFF. The DNA for the CDR3 is TGTGCCAGCAGCTTACCAGGGCGTAACACTGAAGCTTTCTTT.

The genes are TRBV3-1 (or the pseudogene TRBV3-2) and TRBJ1-6, with D possibly being TRBD1 (6 bases). Per germline, CDR1 LGHDT and CDR2 YNNKEL (reference sequence). Trimming stripped 5 bases from V and 8 bases from J, with 19 bases between. This CDR3 is built from 16 residues. CDR3: CASSFRARGADSPLHF. As DNA, the CDR3 is TGTGCCAGCAGCTTTAGAGCCAGGGGTGCTGATTCACCCCTCCACTTT.

V gene TRBV27 combines with J gene TRBJ2-3; 8 bases are a match to TRBD2. Germline CDR1 is MNHEY and CDR2 is SMNVEV (reference sequence). CDR3 length: 16 residues. The ends lost 2 bases at V and 4 bases at J; junction bases unmatched: 8. Here the CDR3 reads CASSLRLGGRSDTQYF. CDR3 DNA sequence: TGTGCCAGCAGTTTAAGGCTGGGCGGGAGGTCAGATACGCAGTATTTT.

V and J are TRBV7-2 and TRBJ1-5, with 9 bases fitting TRBD1. V lost 5 bases, J lost 6 bases, and 8 bases stayed unmatched. The CDR3 loop spans 15 amino acids. Germline values: CDR1 SGHTA, CDR2 FQGNSA. The chain's CDR3 is CASSPQTGGGQPQHF. In DNA form, the CDR3 reads TGTGCCAGCAGCCCGCAGACAGGGGGGGGTCAGCCCCAGCATTTT.

The table lists this clone with a few counts. This sequence joins TRBV6-6 and TRBJ1-2; 11 positions agree with TRBD1. CDR1 MNHNY and CDR2 SVGAGI come from the germline V gene (reference sequence). The trim removed 4 bases at V and 4 bases at J, leaving 8 bases unmatched. The CDR3 contains 16 residues. For the CDR3, the DNA is TGTGCCAGCAGTTCCTCGGGACAGGGGGGTATCTATGGCTACACCTTC. It translates to CASSSSGQGGIYGYTF.

The rearrangement uses TRBV19 and TRBJ1-4; D is undetermined. This CDR3 spans 12 amino acids. Trimming removed 5 bases at V and 8 bases at J, with 9 bases between. CDR1 is LNHDA and CDR2 is SQIVND in the germline V gene (reference sequence). CDR3 sequence reads: CASSGGGEKLFF. The CDR3 DNA sequence: TGTGCCAGTAGTGGCGGAGGAGAAAAACTGTTTTTT.

This clone has only a few counts. V is TRBV12-3 or TRBV12-4 and J is TRBJ1-5; no definite D call. The CDR3 is 13 amino acids. The germline V and J ends were trimmed by 7 bases and 9 bases, with 16 bases remaining between them. CDR3 coding DNA: TGTGCCAGCACCCCCGGCCCCTTAGCGCCCCAGCATTTT. As protein: CASTPGPLAPQHF.

The chain is built from TRBV4-1 and TRBJ1-2; possible D gene TRBD1, 5 bases. Deletions cut 0 bases from V and 8 bases from J, with 16 bases between. The CDR3 sequence is 15 residues long. CDR1 and CDR2 (germline): MGHRA, YSYEKL. The DNA for the CDR3 is TGCGCCAGCAGCCAAGAATTCCAGGGCGGGGGAGGCTACACCTTC. This codes for CASSQEFQGGGGYTF.

The rearrangement uses TRBV6-6 and TRBJ2-1, with 8 bases fitting TRBD2. This CDR3 is 14 amino acids long. The J segment lost 10 bases and the V segment lost 5 bases, leaving 10 bases of the junction unmatched. CDR1 MNHNY and CDR2 SVGAGI come from the germline V gene (reference sequence). DNA for the CDR3: TGTGCCAGCAGTCCCACGGGGGGGCCGGGGGAGCAGTTCTTC. Translating it yields CASSPTGGPGEQFF.